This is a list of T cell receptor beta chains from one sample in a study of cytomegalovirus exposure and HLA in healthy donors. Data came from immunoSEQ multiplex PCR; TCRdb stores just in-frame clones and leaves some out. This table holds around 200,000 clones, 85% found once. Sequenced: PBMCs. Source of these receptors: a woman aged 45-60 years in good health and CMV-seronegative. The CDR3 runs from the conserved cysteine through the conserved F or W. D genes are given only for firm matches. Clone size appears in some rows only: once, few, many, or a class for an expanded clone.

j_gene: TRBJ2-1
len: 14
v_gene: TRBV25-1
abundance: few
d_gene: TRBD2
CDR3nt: TGTGCCAGCAGTGGGATGGGACTAAGGAATGAGCAGTTCTTC
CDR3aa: CASSGMGLRNEQFF

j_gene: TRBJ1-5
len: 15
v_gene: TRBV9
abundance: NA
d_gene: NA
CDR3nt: TGTGCCAGCAGCGCCGATCCCAGGGTTAGTCAGCCCCAGCATTTT
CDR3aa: CASSADPRVSQPQHF

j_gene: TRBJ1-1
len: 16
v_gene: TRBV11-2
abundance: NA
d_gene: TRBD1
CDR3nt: TGTGCCAGCAGCCAACTCGGGACAGGCATGAACACTGAAGCTTTCTTT
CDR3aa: CASSQLGTGMNTEAFF

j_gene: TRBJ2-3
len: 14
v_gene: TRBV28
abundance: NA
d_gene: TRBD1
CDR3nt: TGTGCCAGCGGTACGACAGGGGGCACAGATACGCAGTATTTT
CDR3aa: CASGTTGGTDTQYF

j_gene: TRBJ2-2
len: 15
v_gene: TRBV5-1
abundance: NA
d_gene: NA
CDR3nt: TGCGCCAGCAGCTTGGAAGGGGGAGACACCGGGGAGCTGTTTTTT
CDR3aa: CASSLEGGDTGELFF

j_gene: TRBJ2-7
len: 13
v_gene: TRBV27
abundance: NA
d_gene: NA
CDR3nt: TGTGCCAGCAGTTTGGGGAGGGGGTACGAGCAGTACTTC
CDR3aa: CASSLGRGYEQYF

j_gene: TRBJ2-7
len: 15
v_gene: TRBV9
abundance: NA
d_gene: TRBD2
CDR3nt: TGTGCCAGCAGCCCCAGGACTAGCGGGACCCACGAGCAGTACTTC
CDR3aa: CASSPRTSGTHEQYF

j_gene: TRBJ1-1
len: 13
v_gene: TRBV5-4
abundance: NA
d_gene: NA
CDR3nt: TGTGCCAGCAGCTTGTTGGCCGCACCTGAAGCTTTCTTT
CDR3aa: CASSLLAAPEAFF

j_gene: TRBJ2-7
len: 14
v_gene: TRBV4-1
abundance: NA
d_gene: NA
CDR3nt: TGCGCCAGCAGCAAAGGCAGGGGCTCCTACGAGCAGTACTTC
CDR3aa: CASSKGRGSYEQYF

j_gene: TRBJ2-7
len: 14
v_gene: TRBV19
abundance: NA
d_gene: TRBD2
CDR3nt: TGTGCCAGTAGTCCCGAAGGACTAGCGCACGAGCAGTACTTC
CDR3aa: CASSPEGLAHEQYF